The next 24 T cell receptor beta chains were all read from a single sample in a study of T cell repertoires in cytomegalovirus infection. Their target antigens are unknown. TCRdb called the reads again in MiXCR, with one record for every CDR3 protein. This sample has 80,000 to 90,000 distinct CDR3 sequences, with about half found just once. Specimen: CD8+ T cells from cultured PBMCs, collected from culture after CMV antigen stimulation. These receptors all stem from a human donor in good health (CMV status not recorded). Some clones in this sample may be carry-over from other donors' samples.

This chain joins TRBV10-3 and TRBJ2-2, with D perhaps assigned TRBD1 or TRBD2 (5 bases each). The germline CDR1 and CDR2 sequences are ENHRY and SYGVKD. This CDR3 spans 18 amino acids. V was shortened by 4 bases and J by 5 bases, with 23 bases between the two germline ends. The CDR3 region has the DNA TGTGCCATCAGTGGCGACCCGGAGCCGACAGCGGAGACCGGGGAGCTGTTTTTT. Translating it yields CAISGDPEPTAETGELFF.

CDR3 protein: CATSEGHSSYEQYF. DNA of the CDR3: TGTGCCACCAGCGAGGGACATTCCTCCTACGAGCAGTACTTC. The J gene is TRBJ2-7, the V gene TRBV15, with D perhaps matching TRBD1 (6 bases). The ends were cut back, 5 bases at V and 0 bases at J, with 11 bases in the middle. Germline V gene lookup returns CDR1 LNHNV and CDR2 YYDKDF (reference sequence). This CDR3 is 14 amino acids long.

The chain links TRBV28 to TRBJ2-1; 12 positions agree with TRBD2. Germline V gene sequence: CDR1 MDHEN, CDR2 SYDVKM. CDR3 length: 14 amino acids. The trim removed 5 bases at V and 9 bases at J, leaving 5 bases unmatched. The CDR3 spells CASSSLAGGGEQFF. In DNA, the CDR3 is TGTGCCAGCAGTAGCCTAGCGGGAGGGGGTGAGCAGTTCTTC.

A remark on this clonotype: The junction departs from germline at one end; a sequencing error may be responsible. The V gene is TRBV7-6, the J gene TRBJ2-5; D ambiguous. CDR1 is SGHVS, CDR2 FNYEAQ, per germline. CDR3 length: 14 residues. CDR3 coding DNA: TGTGCTAGCAGCTTAGAGCCAACGACCGAGACCCAGTACTTC. Its translation: CASSLEPTTETQYF.

In nucleotides, the CDR3 is TGTGCCAGCAGTTTTAATAGCGGGACCAACACCGGGGAGCTGTTTTTT. Encoded protein: CASSFNSGTNTGELFF. The chain couples TRBV28 to TRBJ2-2, with 8 bases fitting TRBD2. The CDR3 has 16 residues. The V segment lost 3 bases and the J segment 2 bases; nucleotides outside the gene matches: 5. Germline values: CDR1 MDHEN, CDR2 SYDVKM.

CDR3 nucleotide sequence: TGTGCCAGCAGTTCCGGGATCCAGAGCTCCTATAATTCACCCCTCCACTTT. This sequence encodes CASSSGIQSSYNSPLHF. The V gene is TRBV12-3 or TRBV12-4, the J gene TRBJ1-6; D gene uncertain. V was pared by 4 bases and J by 0 bases, with 13 bases between. The CDR3 is made up of 17 amino acids.

The chain joins TRBV5-4 to TRBJ2-1; 13 bases map to TRBD2. The CDR3 extends over 15 amino acids. V lost 5 bases, J lost 8 bases, and 7 bases stayed unmatched. Germline V lookup: CDR1 SGHNT, CDR2 YYREEE (reference sequence). The CDR3 sequence: CASSAGTSGADEQFF. CDR3 DNA sequence: TGTGCCAGCAGTGCCGGGACTAGCGGGGCGGATGAGCAGTTCTTC.

This chain uses TRBV25-1 with TRBJ1-1; no firm D call. V dropped 5 bases and J dropped 0 bases, with 7 bases sitting between them. The CDR3 loop spans 13 amino acids. Germline CDR1 MGHDK, CDR2 SYGVNS. The CDR3, as DNA: TGTGCCAGCAGTTCATGGCTGAACACTGAAGCTTTCTTT. Protein: CASSSWLNTEAFF.

The V call is TRBV7-9, the J call TRBJ2-1, with 9 bases aligning to TRBD1. Per the germline V gene, CDR1 is SEHNR and CDR2 is FQNEAQ (reference sequence). J gave up 7 bases and V 5 bases, and 9 bases lay outside the gene matches. There are 15 residues in the CDR3. CDR3 DNA: TGTGCCAGCAGCCGACGGGACAGGGTGGGTAATGAGCAGTTCTTC. Residues: CASSRRDRVGNEQFF.

This chain joins TRBV27 and TRBJ2-1; 7 positions agree with TRBD2. The CDR3 runs 16 residues. The germline gives CDR1 MNHEY, CDR2 SMNVEV (reference sequence). V lost 1 base, J lost 0 bases, and 3 bases stayed unmatched. The CDR3 here is CASSLWGEGSYNEQFF. In DNA, the CDR3 is TGTGCCAGCAGTTTATGGGGGGAGGGCTCCTACAATGAGCAGTTCTTC.

The rearrangement links TRBV7-9 to TRBJ2-1; possible D gene TRBD1, 5 bases. The length of the CDR3 is 16 residues. Germline V gene data show CDR1 as SEHNR and CDR2 as FQNEAQ (reference sequence). V lost 5 bases and J lost 8, with 22 bases in between. CDR3 protein: CASSPRSPGAADEQFF. CDR3 nucleotide sequence: TGTGCCAGCAGCCCCCGTAGCCCTGGGGCGGCGGATGAGCAGTTCTTC.

This chain links TRBV11-2 with TRBJ2-7, with D possibly called TRBD1 or TRBD2 (7 bases each). V was cut by 5 bases and J by 9 bases, with 23 bases left in between. CDR3 length: 15 residues. CDR1 and CDR2 from the germline V gene are SGHAT and FQNNGV. The CDR3, as DNA: TGTGCCAGCAGCGCAAACAGGGGAACCGGCGGGGGGCAGTACTTC. Its protein product is CASSANRGTGGGQYF.

This clonotype showed up many times. This rearrangement joins TRBV7-2 to TRBJ1-1; no clear D. V was shortened by 4 bases and J by 2 bases, with 8 bases between the two germline ends. The CDR3 sequence is 13 residues long. The germline gives CDR1 SGHTA, CDR2 FQGNSA. CDR3 sequence reads: CASSSGPNTEAFF. CDR3 sequence (DNA): TGTGCCAGCAGCTCCGGACCCAACACTGAAGCTTTCTTT.

This chain links TRBV11-2 with TRBJ2-1; 11 bases fit TRBD2. Germline CDR1 is SGHAT and CDR2 is FQNNGV. The CDR3 loop spans 17 amino acids. Trimming cost V 4 bases and J 0 bases; bases outside gene matches: 5. This CDR3 is CASSSGTSGPSYNEQFF. CDR3 DNA sequence: TGTGCCAGCAGCTCCGGGACTAGCGGCCCCTCCTACAATGAGCAGTTCTTC.

This clonotype has more than one count but fewer than ten. This chain connects TRBV14 to TRBJ2-5; 7 bases map to TRBD2. V was pared by 5 bases and J by 5 bases, with 8 bases of the junction left unmatched. The CDR3 is 14 amino acids. Germline V gene sequence: CDR1 SGHDN, CDR2 FVKESK. The CDR3 DNA is TGTGCCAGCAGCTCCCGACTAGCCTGGGAGACCCAGTACTTC. It codes for CASSSRLAWETQYF. Combining the CDR3 with reference TRBV14 and TRBJ2-5 gives the whole variable domain EAGVTQFPSHSVIEKGQTVTLRCDPISGHDNLYWYRRVMGKEIKFLLHFVKESKQDESGMPNNRFLAERTGGTYSTLKVQPAELEDSGVYFCASSSRLAWETQYFGPGTRLLVL.

The chain has TRBV11-2 and TRBJ2-3; 9 bases match TRBD2. From germline, CDR1 is SGHAT and CDR2 FQNNGV. The CDR3 is 17 amino acids. Losses at the gene ends were 3 bases for V and 0 bases for J; bases not matched to a gene: 7. Here the CDR3 reads CASSFFSGGLSTDTQYF. CDR3 nucleotides: TGTGCCAGCAGCTTTTTTAGCGGGGGTCTAAGCACAGATACGCAGTATTTT.

This clonotype was seen a handful of times. This chain joins TRBV7-8 and TRBJ2-7; D might be TRBD1 or TRBD2, each matching 7 bases. The CDR3 length is 17 residues. Germline V CDR1 and CDR2: SGHVS, FQNEAQ. Trimming removed 1 base from V and 6 bases from J, with 22 bases in between. The CDR3 reads CASSLVQGGGRLSEQYF. The CDR3 nucleotides read TGTGCCAGCAGCTTAGTACAAGGGGGCGGGAGACTTTCCGAGCAGTACTTC.

This clonotype was counted only a few times. The chain recombines TRBV7-6 with TRBJ2-7, with D perhaps being TRBD1 or TRBD2 (5 bases each). The CDR3 loop spans 13 amino acids. The germline CDR1 and CDR2 sequences are SGHVS and FNYEAQ. The V end lost 9 bases, the J end lost 3 bases, and 15 bases lay between the germline ends. CDR3 DNA: TGTGCCAGTAACCGGGGCCTTGGCTACGAGCAGTACTTC. It codes for CASNRGLGYEQYF.

This clonotype was seen a handful of times. CDR3 sequence reads: CASSEAQGATEAFF. CDR3 nucleotides: TGTGCCAGCAGTGAAGCTCAGGGGGCCACTGAAGCTTTCTTT. The chain couples TRBV6-1 to TRBJ1-1, with 8 bases lining up with TRBD1. Germline V gene lookup returns CDR1 MNHNS and CDR2 SASEGT. J gave up 4 bases and V 0 bases, and 1 base lay outside the gene matches. The CDR3 consists of 14 residues.

The genes are TRBV7-6 and TRBJ2-3; D might be TRBD2 (7 bases). CDR3 length equals 20 residues. Germline values: CDR1 SGHVS, CDR2 FNYEAQ. V was shortened by 5 bases and J by 7 bases, with 34 bases between the two germline ends. CDR3 amino acids: CASSPLGMWGGQRGGNTQYF. The DNA of the CDR3 is TGTGCCAGCAGCCCCCTGGGGATGTGGGGGGGCCAACGTGGGGGAAATACGCAGTATTTT.

V gene TRBV7-8 combines with J gene TRBJ2-7, with D perhaps TRBD2 (6 bases). CDR3 size: 16 residues. Germline V gene sequence: CDR1 SGHVS, CDR2 FQNEAQ. Trimming stripped 0 bases from V and 8 bases from J, with 20 bases between. In DNA form, the CDR3 reads TGTGCCAGCAGCTTAGCATTAGGGACTCCCACTTCCCAGCAGTACTTC. Translation: CASSLALGTPTSQQYF.

J is TRBJ2-3 and V is TRBV7-6, with 10 bases that match TRBD2. The CDR3 is made up of 15 amino acids. Trimming at V came to 5 bases and at J to 4 bases, leaving 6 bases not matched to a gene. CDR1 is SGHVS and CDR2 is FNYEAQ in the germline V gene. This CDR3 is CASSKSGGAADTQYF. The CDR3 DNA is TGTGCCAGCAGCAAAAGCGGGGGGGCCGCAGATACGCAGTATTTT.

The J gene is TRBJ2-3, the V gene TRBV6-5; D might be TRBD1 (5 bases). Germline V gene sequence: CDR1 MNHEY, CDR2 SVGAGI. Trimming pared 4 bases from V and 0 bases from J, leaving 8 bases between. The CDR3 covers 14 residues. CDR3 amino acids: CASSWTSSTDTQYF. CDR3 bases: TGTGCCAGCAGTTGGACATCTAGCACAGATACGCAGTATTTT.

V usage is TRBV7-9 and J usage is TRBJ2-5; TRBD2 matches at 16 bases. The CDR3 has 17 residues. V dropped 5 bases and J dropped 5; count of bases not matched to a gene: 8. Germline CDR1 is SEHNR and CDR2 is FQNEAQ (reference sequence). CDR3 sequence (DNA): TGTGCCAGCAGCCCAGGGACTAGCGGGGGGGCCAAGGAGACCCAGTACTTC. Encoded protein: CASSPGTSGGAKETQYF.